In its sample, the clone carrying this TCR beta chain was seen a few times. TCRdb reanalysed the 5' RACE reads using MiXCR and keeps one entry per CDR3 protein. The data show more than 55,000 distinct CDR3 sequences, 9% to 9.5% seen once. These data are taken from a study of T-cell memory formation after mild COVID-19. Germline-derived CDR1 and CDR2 are MNHEY and SVGEGT. V lost 1 base, J lost 5 bases, and 2 bases lay in between. CDR3 size: 11 residues. J is TRBJ2-5 and V is TRBV6-2 or TRBV6-3; no firm D call. Sequenced sample: PBMCs or a T cell subset sorted from them (not recorded which). The clonotype was recovered from a man younger than 35 who had mild COVID-19 (a few samples of this study predate the infection). Cell type and time point are not known. The CDR3 DNA reads as TGTGCCAGCAGTTACTATGAGACCCAGTACTTC. Translating gives CASSYYETQYF.